The T cell receptor (beta chain) described here comes from a study of T-cell memory formation after mild COVID-19. This clonotype was seen more than once but under ten times. What it binds is unknown. Each CDR3 protein gets one entry after TCRdb re-called the 5' RACE reads with MiXCR. The table has more than 250,000 distinct CDR3 sequences, roughly 18% seen once; the top ten hold 20% to 25%. Overall study results and limits: Several responding clones turned up in pre-infection memory, indicating that cross-reactive memory may have taken part. Second-wave clones reaching peak frequency on day 37 lacked confirmed SARS-CoV-2 specificity. Contracting clones, day 15 to 85, had balanced CD4/CD8, and later expanders favored CD4+.

The material sequenced was PBMCs or a T cell subset sorted from them (not recorded which). The TCR comes from a man younger than 35 who had mild COVID-19 (a few samples of this study predate the infection). Cell type and time point are not known.

CDR3 region: CASSPGAGQRFYEQYF. The CDR3 region has the DNA TGTGCCAGCAGTCCAGGGGCGGGACAGAGATTCTACGAGCAGTACTTC. The chain has TRBV7-2 and TRBJ2-7, with D maybe TRBD1 (7 bases). V was clipped by 6 bases and J by 3 bases, with 21 bases between them. This CDR3 has 16 residues. Per germline, CDR1 SGHTA and CDR2 FQGNSA.